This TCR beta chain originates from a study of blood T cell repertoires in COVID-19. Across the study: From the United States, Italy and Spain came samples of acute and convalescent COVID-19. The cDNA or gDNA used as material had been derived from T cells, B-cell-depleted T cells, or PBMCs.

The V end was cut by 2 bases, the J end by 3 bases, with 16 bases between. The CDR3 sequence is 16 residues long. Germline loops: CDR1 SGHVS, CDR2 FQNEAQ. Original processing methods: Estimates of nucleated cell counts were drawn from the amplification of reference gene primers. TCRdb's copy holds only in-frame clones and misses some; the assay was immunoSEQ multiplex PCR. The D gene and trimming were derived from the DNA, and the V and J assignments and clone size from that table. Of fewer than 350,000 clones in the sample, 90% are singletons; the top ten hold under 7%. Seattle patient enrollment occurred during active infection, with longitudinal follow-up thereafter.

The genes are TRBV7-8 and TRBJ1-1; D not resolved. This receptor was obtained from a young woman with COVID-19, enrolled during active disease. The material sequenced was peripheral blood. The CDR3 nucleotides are TGTGCCAGCAGCTTATCCCGACGGGAATTGTACACTGAAGCTTTCTTT. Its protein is CASSLSRRELYTEAFF.